One and the same sample provided the 17 T cell receptor beta chains below, sequenced in a study of cytomegalovirus exposure and HLA in healthy donors. Data came from immunoSEQ multiplex PCR; TCRdb stores just in-frame clones and leaves some out. This table has about 170,000 clones, roughly 86% appearing once. The source material was PBMCs. The receptors were gathered from a man younger than 35 in good health and CMV-seropositive.

In this sample, this clone turned up once. CDR3 coding DNA: TGTGCCAGCAGCTTCCCGGACAGGGCTTCCTACGAGCAGTACTTC. The encoded protein is CASSFPDRASYEQYF. The chain uses TRBV7-2 and TRBJ2-7; 8 positions match TRBD1. The trim removed 3 bases at V and 1 base at J, leaving 5 bases unmatched. The germline CDR1 and CDR2 sequences are SGHTA and FQGNSA. The CDR3 covers 15 residues.

V is TRBV19 and J is TRBJ1-2; 7 bases fit TRBD1. The trim removed 7 bases at V and 3 bases at J, leaving 5 bases unmatched. The CDR3 covers 13 residues. In germline, CDR1 is LNHDA, CDR2 SQIVND (reference sequence). As DNA, the CDR3 is TGTGCCAGTACAAGGGACAGAGACTATGGCTACACCTTC. This sequence encodes CASTRDRDYGYTF.

The V gene is TRBV6-6, the J gene TRBJ2-1; possibly TRBD2 for D (5 bases). V was shortened by 2 bases and J by 6 bases, with 11 bases between the two germline ends. CDR3 length: 14 amino acids. The germline V gene has CDR1 MNHNY and CDR2 SVGAGI (reference sequence). The CDR3 DNA is TGTGCCAGCAGTTACCGGGCCGAGGGCAATGAGCAGTTCTTC. As protein: CASSYRAEGNEQFF.

The chain is built from TRBV19 and TRBJ2-6; TRBD1 aligns across 7 bases. Germline-derived CDR1 and CDR2 are LNHDA and SQIVND (reference sequence). The CDR3 is 15 amino acids. V dropped 7 bases and J dropped 1; count of bases not matched to a gene: 4. DNA of the CDR3: TGTGCCAGTATCAGCAGGGGGTCTGGGGCCAACGTCCTGACTTTC. Translated: CASISRGSGANVLTF.

DNA of the CDR3: TGTGCCAGCGCTTTGGGGGGGGAGCAGTACTTC. This gives the protein CASALGGEQYF. The gene calls are TRBV6-5 and TRBJ2-7; 7 nucleotides line up with TRBD2. The germline V gene encodes CDR1 MNHEY and CDR2 SVGAGI. The CDR3 has 11 residues. V shed 8 bases, J shed 7 bases, and the junction held 5 bases outside the gene matches.

The rearrangement links TRBV4-2 to TRBJ2-3; no definite D call. Looked up from germline, CDR1 is LGHNA and CDR2 is YNFKEQ. CDR3 size: 12 residues. Trimming took off 6 bases at V and 7 bases at J, with 11 bases between the two ends. CDR3 sequence: CASSPSVNTQYF. The CDR3 nucleotides read TGTGCCAGCAGTCCCTCTGTAAATACGCAGTATTTT.

V gene TRBV5-1 combines with J gene TRBJ1-1; TRBD1 matches 8 bases. CDR3 length: 18 amino acids. Germline trimming cut 4 bases from V and 5 bases from J; bases unmatched to any gene: 19. Per germline, CDR1 SGHRS and CDR2 YFSETQ. CDR3 DNA sequence: TGCGCCAGCAGCATAACCGGGACAGGATCTCCCCGAGAAACTGAAGCTTTCTTT. This translates into CASSITGTGSPRETEAFF.

V is TRBV9 and J is TRBJ2-5; D perhaps matches TRBD1 (6 bases). V was shortened by 4 bases and J by 2 bases, with 15 bases between the two germline ends. Germline values: CDR1 SGDLS, CDR2 YYNGEE. The CDR3 is made up of 15 amino acids. CDR3 sequence (DNA): TGTGCCAGCAGCCCCAGTGGGGGCTTGCAAGAGACCCAGTACTTC. It translates to CASSPSGGLQETQYF.

The genes are TRBV4-3 and TRBJ2-1; 9 bases are shared with TRBD2. Trimming took 0 bases from V and 6 from J; bases not matched to a gene: 6. Germline CDR1 reads LGHNA; CDR2 reads YSLEER. The CDR3 runs 16 residues. CDR3 amino acids: CASSQESSGGSNEQFF. The CDR3, as DNA: TGCGCCAGCAGCCAAGAATCCAGCGGGGGGAGCAATGAGCAGTTCTTC.

The gene calls are TRBV5-5 and TRBJ2-7; D perhaps matches TRBD1 (6 bases). Trimming cost V 4 bases and J 2 bases, with 13 bases left between them. Germline values: CDR1 SGHKS, CDR2 YYEKEE (reference sequence). The length of the CDR3 is 14 residues. CDR3 sequence: CASSPRTATYEQYF. The CDR3 nucleotides read TGTGCCAGCAGCCCGAGGACAGCCACCTACGAGCAGTACTTC.

The DNA for the CDR3 is TGTGCCAGCAGTGGCCAGCAGGGTAGAGATACGCAGTATTTT. Its protein product is CASSGQQGRDTQYF. The chain is built from TRBV6-1 and TRBJ2-3; maybe TRBD1 (5 bases). Germline CDR1 MNHNS, CDR2 SASEGT. This CDR3 is 14 amino acids long. V was trimmed by 4 bases and J by 5 bases, leaving 13 bases between them.

V is TRBV18 and J is TRBJ1-1; D gene uncertain. Germline V gene data show CDR1 as KGHSH and CDR2 as LQKENI. Trimming removed 2 bases at V and 6 bases at J, with 13 bases between. The CDR3 covers 14 residues. Here the CDR3 reads CASSPIALKPEAFF. DNA of the CDR3: TGTGCCAGCTCACCAATCGCTCTAAAACCTGAAGCTTTCTTT.

The chain has TRBV27 and TRBJ2-2; tentative D call: TRBD1 (5 bases). This CDR3 spans 12 amino acids. The V and J ends lost 2 bases and 15 bases respectively, with 13 bases between them. Per the germline V gene, CDR1 is MNHEY and CDR2 is SMNVEV (reference sequence). CDR3 nucleotides: TGTGCCAGCAGTTTAGATGGGGCAAGGGTGTTTTTT. Encoded protein: CASSLDGARVFF.

This chain joins TRBV4-3 and TRBJ1-2, with no clear D. Trimming left V 1 base short and J 2 bases short, with 8 bases between. There are 14 residues in the CDR3. Germline V gene lookup returns CDR1 LGHNA and CDR2 YSLEER. For the CDR3, the DNA is TGCGCCAGCAGCCAAGGTCTGGCCAACTATGGCTACACCTTC. As protein: CASSQGLANYGYTF.

This chain uses TRBV7-2 with TRBJ2-5; 8 bases agree with TRBD1. After removal of 4 bases from V and 4 bases from J, the junction contained 8 bases not matched to a gene. CDR3 length: 15 amino acids. Germline V gene sequence: CDR1 SGHTA, CDR2 FQGNSA. CDR3 in DNA: TGTGCCAGCAGCTATACCGACAGGGGCGGAGAGACCCAGTACTTC. It specifies CASSYTDRGGETQYF.

The J gene is TRBJ2-5, the V gene TRBV5-6; tentatively, D is TRBD2 (6 bases). Germline values: CDR1 SGHDT, CDR2 YYEEEE. The CDR3 has 13 residues. V was trimmed by 4 bases and J by 2 bases, leaving 9 bases between them. CDR3 residues: CASSQGGQETQYF. The CDR3 DNA reads as TGTGCCAGCAGCCAGGGAGGTCAAGAGACCCAGTACTTC. The variable domain in full, completed from reference TRBV5-6 and TRBJ2-5, reads DAGVTQSPTHLIKTRGQQVTLRCSPKSGHDTVSWYQQALGQGPQFIFQYYEEEERQRGNFPDRFSGHQFPNYSSELNVNALLLGDSALYLCASSQGGQETQYFGPGTRLLVL.

The rearrangement uses TRBV10-3 and TRBJ2-7; 10 nucleotides agree with TRBD2. J lost 5 bases, V lost 6 bases, and 7 bases had no gene match. Germline lookup yields CDR1 ENHRY and CDR2 SYGVKD. The CDR3 is made up of 14 amino acids. Written as DNA, the CDR3 is TGTGCCATCAGGAACCCTAGCGGGAGTGACGAGCAGTACTTC. Translated, it gives CAIRNPSGSDEQYF.